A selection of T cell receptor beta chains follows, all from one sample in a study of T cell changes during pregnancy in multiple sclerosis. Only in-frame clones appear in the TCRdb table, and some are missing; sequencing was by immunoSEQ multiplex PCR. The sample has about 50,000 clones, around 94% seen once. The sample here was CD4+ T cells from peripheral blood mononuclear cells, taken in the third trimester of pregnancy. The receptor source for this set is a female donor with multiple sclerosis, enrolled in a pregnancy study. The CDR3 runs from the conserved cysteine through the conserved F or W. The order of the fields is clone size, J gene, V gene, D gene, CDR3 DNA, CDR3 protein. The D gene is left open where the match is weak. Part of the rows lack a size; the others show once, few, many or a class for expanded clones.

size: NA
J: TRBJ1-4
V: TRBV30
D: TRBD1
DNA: TGTGCCTGGAGTGGGGACAGTAATGAAAAACTGTTTTTT
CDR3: CAWSGDSNEKLFF

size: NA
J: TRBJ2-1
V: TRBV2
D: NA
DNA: TGTGCCAGCAAGCCTACCTTTTCCTACAATGAGCAGTTCTTC
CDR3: CASKPTFSYNEQFF

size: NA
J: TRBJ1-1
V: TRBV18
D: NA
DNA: TGTGCCAGCTCACCAAGCAGGGACACTGAAGCTTTCTTT
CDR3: CASSPSRDTEAFF

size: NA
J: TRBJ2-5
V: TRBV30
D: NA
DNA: TGTGCCTGTTTAGTGGGCGAAGAGACCCAGTACTTC
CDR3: CACLVGEETQYF

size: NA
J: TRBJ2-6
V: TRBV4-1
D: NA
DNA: TGCGCCAGCAGCCAAGATCCGTTCTCTGGGGCCAACGTCCTGACTTTC
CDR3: CASSQDPFSGANVLTF

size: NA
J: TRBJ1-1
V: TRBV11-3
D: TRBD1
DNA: TGTGCCAGCAGCTTAGGGACAGGGTGGAACACTGAAGCTTTCTTT
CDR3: CASSLGTGWNTEAFF

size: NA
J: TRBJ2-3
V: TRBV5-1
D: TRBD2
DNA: TGCGCCAGCAGCCAGGGACTAGCGGGAGTGACAGATACGCAGTATTTT
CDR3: CASSQGLAGVTDTQYF

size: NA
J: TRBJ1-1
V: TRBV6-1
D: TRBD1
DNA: TGTGCCAGCACCCAGGACAGGGTTCCCACTGAAGCTTTCTTT
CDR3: CASTQDRVPTEAFF

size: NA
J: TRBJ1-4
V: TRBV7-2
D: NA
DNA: TGTGCCAGCAGCTTAGTTTCAGGGCCTGAAAAACTGTTTTTT
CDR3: CASSLVSGPEKLFF

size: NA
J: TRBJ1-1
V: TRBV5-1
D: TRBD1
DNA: TGCGCCAGCAGCCACAGGGGAGGCACTGAAGCTTTCTTT
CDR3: CASSHRGGTEAFF

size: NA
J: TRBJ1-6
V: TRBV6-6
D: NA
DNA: TGTGCCAGCAGGCAACTTAGTGAGACACCCCTCCACTTT
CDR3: CASRQLSETPLHF

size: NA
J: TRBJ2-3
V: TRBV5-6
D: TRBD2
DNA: TGTGCCAGCAGGTTAGAACTAGCGGGCACAGATACGCAGTATTTT
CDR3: CASRLELAGTDTQYF

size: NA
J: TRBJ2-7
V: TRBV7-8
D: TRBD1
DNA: TGTGCCAGCAGCGCCAGACAGGGGGGTTACGAGCAGTACTTC
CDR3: CASSARQGGYEQYF

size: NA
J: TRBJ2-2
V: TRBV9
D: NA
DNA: TGTGCCAGCAGCGTAGGGGGCAGCAACACCGGGGAGCTGTTTTTT
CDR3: CASSVGGSNTGELFF

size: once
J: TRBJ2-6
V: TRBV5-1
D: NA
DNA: TGCGCCAGCAGCTTGGTCCCCGGTTCCTCTGGGGCCAACGTCCTGACTTTC
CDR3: CASSLVPGSSGANVLTF

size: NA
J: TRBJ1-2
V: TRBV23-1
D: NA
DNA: TGCGCCAGCAGTCAGCTACAGGATCCGCTCTCTAACTATGGCTACACCTTC
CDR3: CASSQLQDPLSNYGYTF

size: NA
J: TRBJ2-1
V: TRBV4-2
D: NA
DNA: TGTGCCAGCAGCCAAGATTCACTAGGCAATGAGCAGTTCTTC
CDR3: CASSQDSLGNEQFF

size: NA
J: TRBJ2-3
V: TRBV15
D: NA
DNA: TGTGCCATCTACTTGACAGGCAGCACAGATACGCAGTATTTT
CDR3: CAIYLTGSTDTQYF

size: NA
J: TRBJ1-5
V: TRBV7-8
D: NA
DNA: TGTGCCAGCAGCTTAAGCAGGGATCAGCCCCAGCATTTT
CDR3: CASSLSRDQPQHF

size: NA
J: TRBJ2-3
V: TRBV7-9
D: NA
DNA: TGTGCCAGCAGCCTTAGCGGAGATACGCAGTATTTT
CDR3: CASSLSGDTQYF

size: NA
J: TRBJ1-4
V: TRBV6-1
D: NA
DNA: TGTGCCAGCAGGACAGCAACTAATGAAAAACTGTTTTTT
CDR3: CASRTATNEKLFF